This TCR beta chain was sequenced in a study of blood T cell repertoires in COVID-19 (dated by TCRdb to 2020 to 2022). Study-wide context: The collaborator samples originated in the United States, Italy and Spain and spanned the acute and convalescent phases of COVID-19. The prospective study material was composed of cDNA or gDNA derived from T cells, B-cell-depleted T cells, or PBMCs. A de-identified subject ID, COVID-19 status, age in years and sex were almost always included in the sample metadata. Where available, HLA class I and class II types were obtained from metadata supplied by the sample provider rather than from assay-based typing. The repertoires were made available in a free public database intended to serve as a resource for research on the immune response to SARS-CoV-2. Deeply sampled blood TCRbeta repertoires from subjects exposed to, actively infected with, or recovered from COVID-19 were included in the dataset. The samples were drawn from the first 160 participants of the ongoing ImmuneRACE study and from some 1,300 subjects provided by 6 global collaborators. Study-level results and caveats: The quantity of clinical and demographic metadata differed by source and by participant and was supplied without curation.

The germline V gene yields MNHEY for CDR1 and SVGAGI for CDR2. Counted from cysteine to phenylalanine, this CDR3 has 14 amino acids. Only CDR3 DNA remains: 42 bases, in frame from the first base. Germline trimming amounts to 8 bases on V and 5 bases on J, with 7 as the count of junction bases outside the gene matches. Collaborating institutions collected whole blood in K2EDTA tubes following their own protocols. Collaborator samples were shipped for TCRbeta analysis as frozen whole blood, isolated PBMCs, or DNA extracted from either sample type. Concerning this clone: This receptor's antigen is unknown. The input lacks base qualities; no much larger clone sits a single base away.

TCRbeta CDR3 regions were amplified from genomic DNA using the immunoSEQ Assay, a bias-controlled multiplex PCR. The original pipeline was this. Nucleated cell counts per sample were estimated from amplification of reference gene primers within the assay. To quantify the absolute abundance of each unique TCRbeta CDR3 rearrangement, sequence reads were collapsed and filtered. Productive Simpson clonality was computed per sample as the square root of Simpson's diversity index over productive rearrangements. The table was pulled from immuneACCESS by TCRdb, which kept in-frame rearrangements only. Such tables lose some clones; where checked, under half of the loss comes from unresolved V genes, and the rest has no known cause. V and J calls plus clone size are reproduced from that table; the DNA served to infer D and trimming. The table for this sample lists more than 110,000 clones; 80% to 85% of them were counted only once. The top ten clones comprise around 8% of the sample.

The sequencing input was peripheral blood. In this chain, TRBV6-5 is recombined with TRBJ2-5; a stretch of 11 junction bases matches TRBD1. The receptor comes from a human donor in a cohort sampled during active COVID-19. CDR3 region: CASGRTGGAETQYF. The DNA is as follows: TGTGCCAGCGGTCGGACAGGGGGCGCGGAGACCCAGTACTTC.